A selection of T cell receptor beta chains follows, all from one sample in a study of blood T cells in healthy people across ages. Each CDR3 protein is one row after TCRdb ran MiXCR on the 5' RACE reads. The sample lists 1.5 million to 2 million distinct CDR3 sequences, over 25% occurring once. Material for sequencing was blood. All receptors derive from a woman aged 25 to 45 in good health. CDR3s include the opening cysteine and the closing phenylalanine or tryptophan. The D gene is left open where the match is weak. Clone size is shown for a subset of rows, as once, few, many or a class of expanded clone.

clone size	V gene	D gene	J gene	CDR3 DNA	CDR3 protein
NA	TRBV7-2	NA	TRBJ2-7	TGTGCCAGCAGCTTAAGAGGGAGGAGTAACAATGAGCAGTACTTC	CASSLRGRSNNEQYF
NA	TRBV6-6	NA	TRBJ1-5	TGTGCCAGCAGTTACGCCCGGGAGCGGTGGGGAGATCAGCCCCAGCATTTT	CASSYARERWGDQPQHF
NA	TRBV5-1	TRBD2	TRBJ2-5	TGCGCCAGCAGCTTGGCCCTAGCGGGGCCGACCCAAGAGACCCAGTACTTC	CASSLALAGPTQETQYF
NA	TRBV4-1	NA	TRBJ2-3	TGCGCCAGCAGCCAAGAGGCAGCGTTGGCAGGACCCACAGATACGCAGTATTTT	CASSQEAALAGPTDTQYF
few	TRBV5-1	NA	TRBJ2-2	TGCGCCAGCAGCTTTACAGGGATCGGGGAGCTGTTTTTT	CASSFTGIGELFF
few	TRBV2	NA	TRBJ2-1	TGTGCCAGCAGTGAGGGGGCGGGAATTCTCTACAATGAGCAGTTCTTC	CASSEGAGILYNEQFF
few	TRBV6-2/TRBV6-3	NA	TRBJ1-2	TGTGCCAGCGAGAGTCCAGGGTCCTCCTGGCGGGTATACACCTTC	CASESPGSSWRVYTF
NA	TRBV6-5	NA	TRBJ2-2	TGTGCCAGCAAGCTTCAGGGCACCGGGGAGCTGTTTTTT	CASKLQGTGELFF
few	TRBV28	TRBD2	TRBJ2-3	TGTGCCAGCAGGACAGCGGGAGAAAGCACAGATACGCAGTATTTT	CASRTAGESTDTQYF
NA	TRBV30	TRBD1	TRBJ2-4	TGTGCCTGGAGTGGACAGGGCGACAAAAACATTCAGTACTTC	CAWSGQGDKNIQYF
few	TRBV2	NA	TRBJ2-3	TGTGCCAGCAGTGACGCCCACACAGGGCTAAGGGGAGATACGCAGTATTTT	CASSDAHTGLRGDTQYF
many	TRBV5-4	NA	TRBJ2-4	TGTGCCAGCAGCATTGATGAAGCCAAAAACATTCAGTACTTC	CASSIDEAKNIQYF
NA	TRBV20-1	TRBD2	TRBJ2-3	TGCAGCGCCCCGCCATCTGGGACTAGCGTAGTTGATACGCAGTATTTT	CSAPPSGTSVVDTQYF
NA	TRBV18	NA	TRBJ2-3	TGTGCCAGCTCACCACGGAGCGATAGCACAGATACGCAGTATTTT	CASSPRSDSTDTQYF
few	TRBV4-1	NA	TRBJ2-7	TGCGCCAGCAGCCAGACTACGTCAACCTACGAGCAGTACTTC	CASSQTTSTYEQYF
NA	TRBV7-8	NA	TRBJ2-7	TGTGCCAGCAGCCTAGGGACAACGGACCACGAGCAGTACTTC	CASSLGTTDHEQYF
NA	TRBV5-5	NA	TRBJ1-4	TGTGCCAGCAGCGGGGAGGCTGAAAAACTGTTTTTT	CASSGEAEKLFF
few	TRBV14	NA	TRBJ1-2	TGTGCCAGCAGCCCGGGACCGCTACTTTTTACTAACTATGGCTACACCTTC	CASSPGPLLFTNYGYTF
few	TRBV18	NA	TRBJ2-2	TGTGCCAGCTCACCAGGGACCCCCCACACCGGGGAGCTGTTTTTT	CASSPGTPHTGELFF
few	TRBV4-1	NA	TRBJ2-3	TGCGCCAGCAGCCAAGATTACGACGTTTGGGATACGCAGTATTTT	CASSQDYDVWDTQYF
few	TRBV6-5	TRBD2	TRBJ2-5	TGTGCCAGCAGTCAAAGCGGGAGAGGGAGAGAGACCCAGTACTTC	CASSQSGRGRETQYF
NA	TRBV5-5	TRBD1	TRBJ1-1	TGTGCCAGCAGCTTCAGGACAGGGTTGAACACTGAAGCTTTCTTT	CASSFRTGLNTEAFF
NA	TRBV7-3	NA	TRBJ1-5	TGTGCCAGCAGCTCGCCGGGGGTGCTTGGCAATCAGCCCCAGCATTTT	CASSSPGVLGNQPQHF
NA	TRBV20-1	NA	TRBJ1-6	TGCAGTGCTATCCCCTACCGGGACGGTTTTAATTCACCCCTCCACTTT	CSAIPYRDGFNSPLHF
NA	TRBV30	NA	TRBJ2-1	TGTGCCTGGAGTAGCAGTTTCTCGAACAATGAGCAGTTCTTC	CAWSSSFSNNEQFF
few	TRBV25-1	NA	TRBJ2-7	TGTGCCAGCAGACCGGACAAGGGGTGGTACGAGCAGTACTTC	CASRPDKGWYEQYF
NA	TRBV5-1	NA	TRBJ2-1	TGCGCCAGCAGCTTGGGTCGGGAGACCTACAATGAGCAGTTCTTC	CASSLGRETYNEQFF
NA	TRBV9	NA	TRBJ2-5	TGTGCCAGCAGCGCGGGACGGGAGATCCAAGAGACCCAGTACTTC	CASSAGREIQETQYF
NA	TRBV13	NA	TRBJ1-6	TGTGCCAGCAGCTGGACCGGGAGGCCCATCGGTAATTCACCCCTCCACTTT	CASSWTGRPIGNSPLHF
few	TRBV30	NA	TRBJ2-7	TGTGCCTGGAGTCCCGGCATACGAGACTACGAGCAGTACTTC	CAWSPGIRDYEQYF
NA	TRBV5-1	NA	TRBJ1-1	TGCGCCAGCGCTTGGGCCCAGAACACTGAAGCTTTCTTT	CASAWAQNTEAFF
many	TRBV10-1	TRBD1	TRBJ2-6	TGCGCCACACGACAGGGACCTGGGGCCAACGTCCTGACTTTC	CATRQGPGANVLTF
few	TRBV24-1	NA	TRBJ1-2	TGTGCCACCAGTGCGAAGGGCTATGGCTACACCTTC	CATSAKGYGYTF
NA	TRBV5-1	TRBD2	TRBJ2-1	TGCGCCAGCAGCAGGACTAGCGGGCGAATCAACTACAATGAGCAGTTCTTC	CASSRTSGRINYNEQFF
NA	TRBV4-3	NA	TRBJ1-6	TGCGCCAGCAGCCAAAAAGGGGCCGCGGGGTCACCCCTCCACTTT	CASSQKGAAGSPLHF
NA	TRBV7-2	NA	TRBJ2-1	TGTGCCAGCAGTTTTACCCCGGGACTTCGGGGCAATGAGCAGTTCTTC	CASSFTPGLRGNEQFF
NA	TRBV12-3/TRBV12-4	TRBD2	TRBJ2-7	TGTGCCAGCAAACATTCTCTAGCGGGAGGGAACGAGCAGTACTTC	CASKHSLAGGNEQYF
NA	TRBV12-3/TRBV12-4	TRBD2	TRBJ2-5	TGTGCCAGCAGCCATCGCAGTGGGAGGGCCCATGAGCAGTACTTC	CASSHRSGRAHEQYF
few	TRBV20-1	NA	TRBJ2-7	TGCAGTGCTAGTACCGGGGGATACTACGAGCAGTACTTC	CSASTGGYYEQYF
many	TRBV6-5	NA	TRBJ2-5	TGTGCCAGCAGTTACTCCCAAGAGACCCAGTACTTC	CASSYSQETQYF
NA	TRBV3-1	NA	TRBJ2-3	TGTGCCAGCAGCCAAGCGGTCGACCTCACAGATACGCAGTATTTT	CASSQAVDLTDTQYF
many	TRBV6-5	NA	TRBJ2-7	TGTGCCAGCAGTTATGGGCCCGAGGGCCCCTACGAGCAGTACTTC	CASSYGPEGPYEQYF
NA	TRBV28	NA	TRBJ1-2	TGTGCCAGCAGATGGTCGTCGGATGGCTACACCTTC	CASRWSSDGYTF
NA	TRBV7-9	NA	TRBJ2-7	TGTGCCAGCAGCTTAACACCGGCGGCCAGCAATGAGCAGTACTTC	CASSLTPAASNEQYF
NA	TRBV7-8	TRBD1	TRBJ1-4	TGTGCCAGCAGCTTAGGTGGGACAGGGTTTGAAAAACTGTTTTTT	CASSLGGTGFEKLFF
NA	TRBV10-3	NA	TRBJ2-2	TGTGCCATCAGTGAGTCCGGGACTGCTAACACCGGGGAGCTGTTTTTT	CAISESGTANTGELFF
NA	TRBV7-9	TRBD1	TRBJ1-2	TGTGCCAGCAGCTTTACGGACAGGTCCCTTTATGGCTACACCTTC	CASSFTDRSLYGYTF
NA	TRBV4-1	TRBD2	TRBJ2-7	TGCGCCAGCAGCAACCCGCTAGCGGGGGCACACTACGAGCAGTACTTC	CASSNPLAGAHYEQYF
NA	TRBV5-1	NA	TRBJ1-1	TGCGCCAGCAGCTTGCAGGCAGGCCTCAAGACTGAAGCTTTCTTT	CASSLQAGLKTEAFF
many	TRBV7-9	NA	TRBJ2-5	TGTGCCAGCAGCTTAGGTGCCGGGGGGCTAGGAGAGACCCAGTACTTC	CASSLGAGGLGETQYF
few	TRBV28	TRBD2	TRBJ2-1	TGTGCCAGCTGGTCCCGCGGGGGGGATGATGAGCAGTTCTTC	CASWSRGGDDEQFF
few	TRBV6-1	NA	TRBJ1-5	TGTGCCAGCCAATCTCCGGACGGCGCGCATTTT	CASQSPDGAHF
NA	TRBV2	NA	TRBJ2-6	TGTGCCAGCAGGATACTCCACTCTGGGGCCAACGTCCTGACTTTC	CASRILHSGANVLTF
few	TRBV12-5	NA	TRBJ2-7	TGTGCTAGTGGTTTGGATAGCGAATCTGAGCAGTACTTC	CASGLDSESEQYF
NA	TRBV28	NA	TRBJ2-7	TGTGCCGGCAGAAAACCGTGGGGCTACGAGCAGTACTTC	CAGRKPWGYEQYF
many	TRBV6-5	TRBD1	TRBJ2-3	TGTGCCAGCAGTCCAGAAGGGGGCGCAGCCACAGATACGCAGTATTTT	CASSPEGGAATDTQYF
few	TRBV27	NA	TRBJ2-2	TGTGCCAGCACCGGACCGGGCTCGGGGGAGCTGTTTTTT	CASTGPGSGELFF
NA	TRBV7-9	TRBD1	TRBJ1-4	TGTGCCAGCAGCCGGAAGGGGACAGGATTTGCAACTAATGAAAAACTGTTTTTT	CASSRKGTGFATNEKLFF
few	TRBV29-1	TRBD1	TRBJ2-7	TGCAGCGTTGAAGATCGGCGTCCCGGGACAGGGGCCCCCTACGAGCAGTACTTC	CSVEDRRPGTGAPYEQYF